This TCR beta chain emerged from a study of cytomegalovirus exposure and HLA in healthy donors. The wider study: Most genotyped donors, 81% of roughly 400, had Caucasian-associated genetic ancestry.

From germline, CDR1 is LNHNV and CDR2 YYDKDF (reference sequence). This CDR3 spans 18 amino acids. V lost 7 bases and J 0 bases, leaving 22 bases between the germline ends. This PCR relied on a set of 60 Vbeta primers and 13 Jbeta primers. TCRdb keeps only in-frame clones here, not all; method: immunoSEQ multiplex PCR. The repertoire holds fewer than 250,000 clones, with over 65% as singletons. This TCR came from a man aged 35 to 55 in good health and CMV-seropositive. Sequenced sample: PBMCs. The rearrangement uses TRBV15 and TRBJ1-5; D not resolved. This chain's CDR3 is CATMVLGDHLFSNQPQHF. The CDR3 DNA sequence: TGTGCCACCATGGTCCTGGGAGATCACCTTTTTAGCAATCAGCCCCAGCATTTT.